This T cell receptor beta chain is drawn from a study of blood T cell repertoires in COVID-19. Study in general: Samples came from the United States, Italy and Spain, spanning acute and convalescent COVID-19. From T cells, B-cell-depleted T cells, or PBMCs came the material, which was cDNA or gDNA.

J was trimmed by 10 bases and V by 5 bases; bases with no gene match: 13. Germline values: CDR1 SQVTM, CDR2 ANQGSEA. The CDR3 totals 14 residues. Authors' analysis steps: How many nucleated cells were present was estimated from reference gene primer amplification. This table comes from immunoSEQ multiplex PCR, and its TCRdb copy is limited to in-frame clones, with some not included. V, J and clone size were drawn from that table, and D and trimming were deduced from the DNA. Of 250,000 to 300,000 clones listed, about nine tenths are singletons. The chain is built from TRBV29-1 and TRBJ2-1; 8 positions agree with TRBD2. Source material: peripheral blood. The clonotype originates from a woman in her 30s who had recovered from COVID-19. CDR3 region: CSVKPGLVLREQFF. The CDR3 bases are TGCAGCGTTAAGCCGGGACTAGTTCTTAGGGAGCAGTTCTTC.